This T cell receptor beta chain comes out of a study of T-cell reconstitution after alpha-beta-depleted transplantation in children. Study-level results: Roughly two months post-transplant, alpha-beta T cells reportedly originated from several hundred graft clones that had expanded.

Germline V gives CDR1 SGHAT, CDR2 FQNNGV. The germline V and J ends were trimmed by 6 bases and 4 bases, with 13 bases remaining between them. The CDR3 consists of 13 residues. The sample holds many counts of this clonotype. Its antigen is currently unknown. It was with unique molecular identifiers that the TCRbeta library was prepared. TCRdb fed the PCR reads into MiXCR, producing one record per CDR3 protein. The repertoire holds 200,000 to 250,000 distinct CDR3 sequences, 6.6% seen once, with just over 5.5% in the top ten. The receptor was isolated from a boy younger than 10 with acute lymphoblastic leukemia, due to receive a stem cell transplant. The chain uses TRBV11-2 and TRBJ2-7; a possible D gene is TRBD2 (6 bases). The sample in question was PBMCs, obtained before TCRalphabeta/CD19-depleted stem cell transplant. The CDR3 DNA reads TGTGCCAGCAGTCGGGACTCGCTATACGAGCAGTACTTC. As protein: CASSRDSLYEQYF.